These 24 T cell receptor beta chains share one sample of origin, sequenced in a study of T cells after posttransplantation cyclophosphamide. Sequencing used immunoSEQ multiplex PCR; TCRdb keeps in-frame clones, though not all of them. The table shows tens of thousands of clones, with 95% to 98% occurring only once. The naive gate required viable CD3+CD4+ or CD3+CD8+ cells with CCR7+CD45RA+CD45RO-CD95-CD27+CD28+ phenotype. Specimen: naive CD4+ T cells sorted from PBMCs. All receptors come from a middle-aged man in good health, CMV-negative, and a related stem cell transplant donor.

This chain uses TRBV30 with TRBJ1-1, with D maybe TRBD1 (5 bases). Trimming pared 3 bases from V and 9 bases from J, leaving 23 bases between. CDR1 is GTSNPN and CDR2 is SVGIG in the germline V gene (reference sequence). The CDR3 loop spans 15 amino acids. The CDR3 bases are TGTGCCTGGAGCCCAGGGTGGCTTTCCCTAGATCAAGCTTTCTTT. Amino acid sequence: CAWSPGWLSLDQAFF.

The chain recombines TRBV5-1 with TRBJ2-5; 14 nucleotides line up with TRBD2. The CDR3 contains 19 residues. V lost 4 bases, J lost 5 bases, and 16 bases stayed unmatched. Germline V lookup: CDR1 SGHRS, CDR2 YFSETQ. This CDR3 is CASSALPPGLAGERETQYF. The CDR3 nucleotides are TGCGCCAGCAGCGCGCTACCCCCGGGACTAGCGGGAGAGAGGGAGACCCAGTACTTC.

This rearrangement joins TRBV5-1 to TRBJ1-1, with 9 bases matching TRBD1. J lost 4 bases, V lost 4 bases, and 8 bases had no gene match. There are 15 residues in the CDR3. CDR1 and CDR2 (germline): SGHRS, YFSETQ. The CDR3 sequence is CASSLYRGRGTEAFF. CDR3 DNA sequence: TGCGCCAGCAGCCTCTACAGGGGGCGCGGCACTGAAGCTTTCTTT.

The chain couples TRBV11-1 to TRBJ2-7; a possible D gene is TRBD1 (5 bases). V lost 7 bases to trimming and J lost 3 bases, with 13 bases between them. CDR1 and CDR2 (germline): SGHAT, FQDESV (reference sequence). The CDR3 spans 13 residues. The DNA of the CDR3 is TGTGCCAGCATAGGGCAGGGCATCTACGAGCAGTACTTC. Amino acid sequence: CASIGQGIYEQYF.

Comment on this clone: An end of the junction differs from the germline gene, which may be a read error. The chain carries TRBV7-8 and TRBJ2-7; 9 nucleotides match TRBD2. Germline-derived CDR1 and CDR2 are SGHVS and FQNEAQ. The CDR3 is 14 amino acids. This chain's CDR3 is CASRSSGSSGEQYF. CDR3 DNA sequence: TGTGCAAGCAGGAGTAGCGGGAGTTCGGGGGAGCAGTACTTC.

The V call is TRBV6-1, the J call TRBJ2-1; maybe TRBD2 (6 bases). Trimming cost V 4 bases and J 6 bases, with 13 bases left between them. CDR3 size: 14 residues. Germline V gene lookup returns CDR1 MNHNS and CDR2 SASEGT. Here the CDR3 DNA reads TGTGCCAGCAGTGGGGGGAGGCAGATCAATGAGCAGTTCTTC. Encoded protein: CASSGGRQINEQFF.

This sequence joins TRBV19 and TRBJ2-1; 7 nucleotides align to TRBD1. The germline gives CDR1 LNHDA, CDR2 SQIVND (reference sequence). After removal of 0 bases from V and 0 bases from J, the junction contained 5 bases not matched to a gene. The CDR3 is made up of 17 amino acids. The CDR3 sequence: CASSIETGTSSYNEQFF. The CDR3 nucleotides are TGTGCCAGTAGTATAGAGACAGGGACGAGCTCCTACAATGAGCAGTTCTTC.

V and J are TRBV28 and TRBJ1-1; D remains unclear. Looked up from germline, CDR1 is MDHEN and CDR2 is SYDVKM. The CDR3 sequence is 11 residues long. V shed 10 bases and J shed 5 bases, with 11 bases lying between them. The CDR3 DNA reads as TGTGCCACGGGGAGGGATACTGAAGCTTTCTTT. As protein: CATGRDTEAFF. The full variable domain, completed using reference TRBV28 and TRBJ1-1, is DVKVTQSSRYLVKRTGEKVFLECVQDMDHENMFWYRQDPGLGLRLIYFSYDVKMKEKGDIPEGYSVSREKKERFSLILESASTNQTSMYLCATGRDTEAFFGQGTRLTVV.

This chain links TRBV6-5 with TRBJ1-1, with TRBD1 matching over 7 bases. Germline V gene lookup returns CDR1 MNHEY and CDR2 SVGAGI. Trimming removed 6 bases from V and 1 base from J; junction bases left unmatched: 2. The CDR3 covers 13 residues. The CDR3: CASRRQGNTEAFF. CDR3 nucleotide sequence: TGTGCCAGCAGGAGACAGGGGAACACTGAAGCTTTCTTT.

This clone came up once. The rearrangement uses TRBV5-5 and TRBJ2-3; 8 bases match TRBD2. V was clipped by 2 bases and J by 0 bases; unmatched bases: 2. The CDR3 is 15 residues long. Germline V gene data show CDR1 as SGHKS and CDR2 as YYEKEE (reference sequence). The CDR3 loop reads CASSFSGASTDTQYF. The CDR3 DNA reads as TGTGCCAGCAGCTTTAGCGGGGCTAGCACAGATACGCAGTATTTT.

This rearrangement joins TRBV6-1 to TRBJ2-3, with D perhaps matching TRBD1 (6 bases). Trimming cost V 4 bases and J 6 bases, with 8 bases left between them. CDR1 and CDR2 from the germline V gene are MNHNS and SASEGT. This CDR3 is built from 12 residues. The CDR3 protein is CASSAGVDTQYF. As DNA, the CDR3 is TGTGCCAGCAGTGCAGGGGTGGATACGCAGTATTTT.

This rearrangement joins TRBV7-8 to TRBJ2-7; D is perhaps TRBD2 (5 bases). V lost 1 base, J lost 3 bases, and 10 bases lay in between. The germline V gene has CDR1 SGHVS and CDR2 FQNEAQ. CDR3 length: 14 amino acids. The CDR3 here is CASSLGGVVYEQYF. The CDR3 coding sequence is TGTGCCAGCAGCTTAGGGGGAGTAGTCTACGAGCAGTACTTC.

V is TRBV27 and J is TRBJ2-1; the match to TRBD2 covers 8 bases. V shed 0 bases and J 0 bases; nucleotides not matched to a gene: 10. This CDR3 is 19 amino acids long. Germline CDR1 MNHEY, CDR2 SMNVEV (reference sequence). The CDR3 protein is CASSLSGGRQASSYNEQFF. The CDR3 DNA reads TGTGCCAGCAGTTTATCTGGCGGGAGGCAAGCGAGCTCCTACAATGAGCAGTTCTTC.

The CDR3 here is CASSLQAGGPREQYF. The DNA for the CDR3 is TGTGCCAGCAGCTTGCAGGCGGGAGGGCCTCGTGAGCAGTACTTC. This sequence joins TRBV7-2 and TRBJ2-5, with 9 bases aligning to TRBD2. V trimming: 3 bases; J trimming: 11 bases; junction bases outside the gene matches: 13. Germline V gene data show CDR1 as SGHTA and CDR2 as FQGNSA. The CDR3 is 15 residues long.

The rearrangement joins TRBV9 to TRBJ2-7; the match to TRBD1 covers 8 bases. V lost 2 bases and J lost 4; bases outside the gene matches: 2. Looked up from germline, CDR1 is SGDLS and CDR2 is YYNGEE. The CDR3 is 13 amino acids. The CDR3 sequence: CASSVDRAYEQYF. The CDR3 DNA is TGTGCCAGCAGCGTGGACAGGGCATACGAGCAGTACTTC.

The chain combines TRBV5-4 with TRBJ2-1; maybe TRBD2 (6 bases). Germline V gene data show CDR1 as SGHNT and CDR2 as YYREEE (reference sequence). The V gene lost 2 bases and the J gene lost 4 bases, with 13 bases spanning the gap. This CDR3 is built from 15 residues. CDR3 in amino acids: CASSFSSESYNEQFF. The CDR3 coding sequence is TGTGCCAGCAGCTTTTCTAGCGAGAGTTACAATGAGCAGTTCTTC.

In this sample, this clone turned up once. The V and J genes are TRBV6-1 and TRBJ2-7; TRBD1 agrees at 7 bases. The V gene's germline CDR1 is MNHNS and CDR2 SASEGT. The V segment lost 1 base and the J segment 6 bases; nucleotides outside the gene matches: 9. This CDR3 comprises 15 residues. The CDR3 DNA reads as TGTGCCAGCAGTGAAGACCCGGGACAGTATGGCGAGCAGTACTTC. Protein product: CASSEDPGQYGEQYF.

This chain joins TRBV27 and TRBJ2-5; D perhaps matches TRBD1 (6 bases). CDR3 length: 15 residues. Trimming removed 1 base at V and 5 bases at J, with 14 bases between. Per germline, CDR1 MNHEY and CDR2 SMNVEV (reference sequence). CDR3 residues: CASSLFPRGPETQYF. The CDR3 nucleotides read TGTGCCAGCAGTTTATTCCCCAGGGGTCCTGAGACCCAGTACTTC.

This chain links TRBV6-5 with TRBJ1-5; 7 bases match TRBD1. Germline CDR1 is MNHEY and CDR2 is SVGAGI. V was pared by 4 bases and J by 2 bases, with 5 bases of the junction left unmatched. This CDR3 is 15 amino acids long. The CDR3 reads CASSSTGAGNQPQHF. The DNA of the CDR3 is TGTGCCAGCAGTTCCACAGGGGCCGGCAATCAGCCCCAGCATTTT.

A single count supports this clone. The V call is TRBV29-1, the J call TRBJ1-2; D is uncertain. CDR1 and CDR2 (germline): SQVTM, ANQGSEA. The CDR3 has 14 amino acids. V lost 3 bases, J lost 2 bases, and 13 bases lay in between. The chain's CDR3 is CSVEGLNSNYGYTF. In nucleotides, the CDR3 is TGCAGCGTTGAGGGTCTGAACAGCAACTATGGCTACACCTTC.

The chain combines TRBV28 with TRBJ1-3; D is undetermined. The CDR3 length is 14 residues. Germline V gene data show CDR1 as MDHEN and CDR2 as SYDVKM. The ends were cut back, 9 bases at V and 2 bases at J, with 14 bases in the middle. CDR3 sequence: CASVPPVTGNTIYF. The CDR3 coding sequence is TGTGCCAGTGTCCCCCCGGTGACTGGAAACACCATATATTTT.

The V gene is TRBV27, the J gene TRBJ2-1, with 7 nucleotides matching TRBD1. From germline, CDR1 is MNHEY and CDR2 SMNVEV (reference sequence). V was clipped by 5 bases and J by 4 bases; unmatched bases: 11. This CDR3 contains 16 residues. CDR3 amino acids: CASSPTRGRDYNEQFF. The CDR3 DNA reads TGTGCCAGCAGTCCAACCAGGGGGAGAGATTACAATGAGCAGTTCTTC.

The chain carries TRBV27 and TRBJ2-3; TRBD1 matches at 11 bases. The length of the CDR3 is 17 residues. V lost 7 bases and J lost 0; bases outside the gene matches: 9. Germline V gene sequence: CDR1 MNHEY, CDR2 SMNVEV (reference sequence). The CDR3 DNA reads TGTGCCAGCATCCGGACAGGGGGCATAATTAGCACAGATACGCAGTATTTT. Residues: CASIRTGGIISTDTQYF.

The chain has TRBV4-1 and TRBJ2-7; 7 bases agree with TRBD1. The CDR3 has 15 residues. The J segment lost 4 bases and the V segment lost 0 bases, leaving 6 bases of the junction unmatched. Germline CDR1 is MGHRA and CDR2 is YSYEKL. Here the CDR3 DNA reads TGCGCCAGCAGCCAAGATCAAGGGGGCTGGTACGAGCAGTACTTC. Protein product: CASSQDQGGWYEQYF.